This T cell receptor beta chain was observed in a study of cytomegalovirus exposure and HLA in healthy donors. Method: immunoSEQ multiplex PCR; TCRdb's copy keeps in-frame clones and lacks some. The sample includes about 73,000 clones, 85% to 95% seen only once; the top ten take approximately 3.4%. CDR1 is SGDLS, CDR2 YYNGEE, per germline. The CDR3 runs to 15 residues. V was shortened by 4 bases and J by 4 bases, with 15 bases between the two germline ends. The receptor comes from a man younger than 30 in good health and CMV-seronegative. This rearrangement joins TRBV9 to TRBJ1-3; D is possibly TRBD1 (6 bases). The sample comprised PBMCs. The chain's CDR3 is CASSQWAGEGNTIYF. As DNA, the CDR3 is TGTGCCAGCAGCCAGTGGGCAGGGGAAGGAAACACCATATATTTT.